The T cell receptor beta chain described here comes from a study of cytomegalovirus exposure and HLA in healthy donors. Study results and caveats: A later analysis linked a missense variant in DCLRE1C to the trimming of TCR beta V and J genes.

The PCR ran on 60 Vbeta and 13 Jbeta primers. Only in-frame clones appear in the TCRdb table, and some are missing; sequencing was by immunoSEQ multiplex PCR. Altogether about 190,000 clones are present, 84% being singletons, with the ten largest covering over 2.5%. As for this clone: Its antigen is not identified. Compared with germline, one end of the junction differs, possibly owing to a read error. This sample also contains other DNA sequences that code for the same CDR3.

Sequences were obtained from PBMCs. This sequence originates from a woman between 50 and 59 years old in good health and CMV-seropositive.

The CDR3 DNA follows: TGCGCCAGCAGCCCCGCGGGATCAGGGTCTGGAAACACCATATATTTC. Translated: CASSPAGSGSGNTIYF. This chain joins TRBV5-1 and TRBJ1-3, with D perhaps TRBD1 (5 bases). The CDR3 runs 16 residues. In germline, CDR1 is SGHRS, CDR2 YFSETQ. The full variable domain, completed using reference TRBV5-1 and TRBJ1-3, is KAGVTQTPRYLIKTRGQQVTLSCSPISGHRSVSWYQQTPGQGLQFLFEYFSETQRNKGNFPGRFSGRQFSNSRSEMNVSTLELGDSALYLCASSPAGSGSGNTIYFGEGSWLTVV.